The source of this T cell receptor (beta chain) is a study of beta chain features in type 1 diabetes. Study observations and caveats: It was not settled here whether HLA type affects TCRB rearrangement. Naive, central memory and Treg TCRB repertoires appeared more alike in patients than in healthy donors. Moderate but significant shortening of TCRB CDR3s was recorded in all four CD4+ subsets from Type 1 diabetes patients. Among type 1 diabetes patients, VDJ junctions had fewer insertions and more deletions. Over-representation of high TCR-expressing cells was a possible consequence of cDNA sequencing.

A word on this clone: The target antigen is unknown.

TCRB transcripts that were expressed got sequenced, as all of the isolated RNA had been reverse transcribed. Assay used: immunoSEQ multiplex PCR; TCRdb lists only in-frame clones, some missing. The sample has tens of thousands of clones; roughly 52% are singletons. This TCR derives from a woman aged 40 to 50 with type 1 diabetes. Sequencing input: Tregs from blood.

The CDR3 DNA is TGTGCCAGCTCGCCAGACACTTATAGCAATCAGCCCCAGCATTTT. The encoded protein is CASSPDTYSNQPQHF. The chain joins TRBV18 to TRBJ1-5, with unresolved D. Deletions cut 6 bases from V and 0 bases from J, with 12 bases between. CDR1 and CDR2 (germline): KGHSH, LQKENI. The CDR3 runs 15 residues.